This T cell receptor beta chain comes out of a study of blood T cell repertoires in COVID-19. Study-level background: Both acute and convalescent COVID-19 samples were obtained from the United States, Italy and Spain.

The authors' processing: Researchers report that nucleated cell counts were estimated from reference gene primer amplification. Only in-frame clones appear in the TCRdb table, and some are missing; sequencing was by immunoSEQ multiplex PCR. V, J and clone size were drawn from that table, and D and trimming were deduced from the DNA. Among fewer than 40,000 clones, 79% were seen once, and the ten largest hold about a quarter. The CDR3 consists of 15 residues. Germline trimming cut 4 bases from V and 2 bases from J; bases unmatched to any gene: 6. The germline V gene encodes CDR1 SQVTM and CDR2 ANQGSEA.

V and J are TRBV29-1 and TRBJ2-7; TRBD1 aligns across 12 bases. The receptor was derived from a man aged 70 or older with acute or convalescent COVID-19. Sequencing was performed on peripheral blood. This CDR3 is CSVGPGQGATYEQYF. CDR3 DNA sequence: TGCAGCGTTGGACCGGGACAGGGGGCGACCTACGAGCAGTACTTC.